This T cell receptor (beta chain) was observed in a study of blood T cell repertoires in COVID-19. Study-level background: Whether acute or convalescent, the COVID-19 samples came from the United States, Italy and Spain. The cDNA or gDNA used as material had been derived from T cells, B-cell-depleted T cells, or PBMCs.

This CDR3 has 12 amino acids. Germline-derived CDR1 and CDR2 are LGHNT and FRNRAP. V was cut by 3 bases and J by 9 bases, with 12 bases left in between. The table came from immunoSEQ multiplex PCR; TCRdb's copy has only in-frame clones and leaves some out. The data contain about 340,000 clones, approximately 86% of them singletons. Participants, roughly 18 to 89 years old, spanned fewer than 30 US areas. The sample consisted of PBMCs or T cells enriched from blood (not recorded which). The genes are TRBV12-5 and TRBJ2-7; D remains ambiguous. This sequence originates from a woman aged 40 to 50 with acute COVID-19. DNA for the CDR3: TGTGCTAGTGGTTTTAGACTTGCCGCGCAGTACTTC. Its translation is CASGFRLAAQYF.